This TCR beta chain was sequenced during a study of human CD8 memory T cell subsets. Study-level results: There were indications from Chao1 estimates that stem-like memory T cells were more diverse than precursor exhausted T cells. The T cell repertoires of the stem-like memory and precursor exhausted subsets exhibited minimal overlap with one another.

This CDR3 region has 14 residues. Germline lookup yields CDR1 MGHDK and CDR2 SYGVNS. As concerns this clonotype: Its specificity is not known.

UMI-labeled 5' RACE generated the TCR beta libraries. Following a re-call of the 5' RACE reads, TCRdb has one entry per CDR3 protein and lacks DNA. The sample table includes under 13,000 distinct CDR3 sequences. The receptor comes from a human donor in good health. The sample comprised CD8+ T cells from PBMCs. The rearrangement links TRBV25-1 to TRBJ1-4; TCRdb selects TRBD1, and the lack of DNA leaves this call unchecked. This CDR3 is CASSAGTANEKLFF.